Following are 2 T cell receptor beta chains from one sample sequenced in a study of cytomegalovirus exposure and HLA in healthy donors. The PCR made use of 60 Vbeta and 13 Jbeta primers. Profiling relied on immunoSEQ multiplex PCR, and the TCRdb table lists in-frame clones only, not all of them. This repertoire shows 70,000 to 90,000 clones, roughly 80% found once; its top ten account for around 2%. Sequencing was performed on PBMCs. All receptors come from a man aged 35 to 55 in good health and CMV-seronegative.

DNA for the CDR3: TGTGCCAGCTCAGGACAGGGAAGCTCCTATAATTCACCCCTCCACTTT. Translating it yields CASSGQGSSYNSPLHF. The chain joins TRBV18 to TRBJ1-6; 8 bases are a match to TRBD1. CDR3 length: 16 amino acids. Looked up from germline, CDR1 is KGHSH and CDR2 is LQKENI. J was trimmed by 0 bases and V by 5 bases; bases with no gene match: 3.

This sequence joins TRBV7-3 and TRBJ1-2, with 9 bases fitting TRBD1. CDR1 is SGHTA, CDR2 FQGTGA, per germline. With V trimmed by 6 bases and J by 2 bases, 4 bases remained unmatched. The CDR3 length is 14 residues. CDR3 DNA sequence: TGTGCCAGCAGGCGGACAGGGGACAACTATGGCTACACCTTC. Translation gives CASRRTGDNYGYTF.